A single sample is the source of the 20 T cell receptor beta chains below, sequenced in a study of cytomegalovirus exposure and HLA in healthy donors. The PCR employed 60 Vbeta primers together with 13 Jbeta primers. TCRdb keeps only in-frame clones here, not all; method: immunoSEQ multiplex PCR. Of over 100,000 clones listed, around 80% were seen once; the top ten hold 2.5% to 3%. Specimen: PBMCs. The source of these receptors is a woman aged 18-29 years in good health and CMV-seropositive.

The CDR3 DNA is TGTGCTAGTGGTTCCGATCTAGATTCCTACGAGCAGTACTTC. This sequence encodes CASGSDLDSYEQYF. This chain uses TRBV12-5 with TRBJ2-7; no firm D call. V shed 4 bases and J shed 1 base, with 11 bases lying between them. From germline, CDR1 is LGHNT and CDR2 FRNRAP. This CDR3 has 14 residues.

CDR3 region: CASTSRSNNEQFF. The CDR3, as DNA: TGTGCCAGTACTAGTCGGAGTAACAATGAGCAGTTCTTC. The rearrangement joins TRBV19 to TRBJ2-1; D unclear. The CDR3 sequence is 13 residues long. Germline loops: CDR1 LNHDA, CDR2 SQIVND (reference sequence). V was pared by 7 bases and J by 5 bases, with 12 bases between.

The rearrangement uses TRBV9 and TRBJ2-7; possibly TRBD2 for D (5 bases). Germline V gene sequence: CDR1 SGDLS, CDR2 YYNGEE. The CDR3 covers 13 residues. The germline V and J ends were trimmed by 6 bases and 7 bases, with 17 bases remaining between them. In DNA, the CDR3 is TGTGCCAGCAATCGAGCGGCCTCGGGAGAGCAGTACTTC. The encoded protein is CASNRAASGEQYF.

This clone has just one count. The chain is built from TRBV9 and TRBJ2-3; no reliable D call. Germline V gives CDR1 SGDLS, CDR2 YYNGEE. V lost 3 bases to trimming and J lost 2 bases, with 16 bases between them. CDR3 size: 16 residues. CDR3 in DNA: TGTGCCAGCAGCGCCCCCAGAGACTCCATCACAGATACGCAGTATTTT. It specifies CASSAPRDSITDTQYF. Based on the CDR3 plus reference TRBV9 and TRBJ2-3, the full variable domain is DSGVTQTPKHLITATGQRVTLRCSPRSGDLSVYWYQQSLDQGLQFLIQYYNGEERAKGNILERFSAQQFPDLHSELNLSSLELGDSALYFCASSAPRDSITDTQYFGPGTRLTVL.

This clone was counted a few times. This rearrangement joins TRBV19 to TRBJ2-3, with TRBD2 as a possible D gene (5 bases). Germline V gene lookup returns CDR1 LNHDA and CDR2 SQIVND (reference sequence). V was trimmed by 9 bases and J by 2 bases, leaving 15 bases between them. CDR3 length: 14 residues. The CDR3 sequence is CASNNGIPTDTQYF. For the CDR3, the DNA is TGTGCCAGCAACAACGGGATTCCCACAGATACGCAGTATTTT.

The rearrangement uses TRBV6-5 and TRBJ1-3, with D uncertain. Germline V CDR1 and CDR2: MNHEY, SVGAGI. The germline V and J ends were trimmed by 0 bases and 0 bases, with 6 bases remaining between them. CDR3 size: 15 residues. The chain's CDR3 is CASSYSRGSGNTIYF. CDR3 DNA: TGTGCCAGCAGTTACTCGCGGGGCTCTGGAAACACCATATATTTT.

The chain employs TRBV30 and TRBJ2-7; TRBD1 matches 11 bases. In germline, CDR1 is GTSNPN, CDR2 SVGIG (reference sequence). This CDR3 has 14 amino acids. Unmatched junction bases numbered 7, after V lost 2 bases and J lost 7 bases. CDR3 nucleotide sequence: TGTGCCTGGAGTTTTGGGACAGGGGGGGAAGAGCAGTACTTC. Amino acids: CAWSFGTGGEEQYF.

The J gene is TRBJ1-1, the V gene TRBV18, with 8 bases lining up with TRBD1. Germline CDR1 reads KGHSH; CDR2 reads LQKENI. V dropped 4 bases and J dropped 3; count of bases not matched to a gene: 4. The CDR3 spans 14 residues. CDR3 nucleotide sequence: TGTGCCAGCTCACTCGACAGGGGCTACACTGAAGCTTTCTTT. Its translation is CASSLDRGYTEAFF. Based on the CDR3 plus reference TRBV18 and TRBJ1-1, the full variable domain is NAGVMQNPRHLVRRRGQEARLRCSPMKGHSHVYWYRQLPEEGLKFMVYLQKENIIDESGMPKERFSAEFPKEGPSILRIQQVVRGDSAAYFCASSLDRGYTEAFFGQGTRLTVV.

The table lists this clone with a count of one. The chain employs TRBV30 and TRBJ2-7; TRBD2 might be the D (6 bases). Per the germline V gene, CDR1 is GTSNPN and CDR2 is SVGIG (reference sequence). The CDR3 runs to 13 residues. V lost 3 bases, J lost 6 bases, and 15 bases lay in between. CDR3 sequence: CAWRPGGIGEQYF. The CDR3 region has the DNA TGTGCCTGGAGGCCCGGGGGTATAGGCGAGCAGTACTTC.

J is TRBJ2-7 and V is TRBV6-1; D is ambiguous. This CDR3 spans 13 amino acids. The V gene lost 5 bases and the J gene lost 0 bases, with 8 bases spanning the gap. Per germline, CDR1 MNHNS and CDR2 SASEGT. CDR3 nucleotides: TGTGCCAGCAGTAGAGCGCCCTCCTACGAGCAGTACTTC. Translating it yields CASSRAPSYEQYF.

The chain recombines TRBV18 with TRBJ2-3, with D tentatively TRBD2 (5 bases). This CDR3 comprises 13 residues. Trimming cost V 6 bases and J 4 bases, with 11 bases left between them. The V gene's germline CDR1 is KGHSH and CDR2 LQKENI. DNA of the CDR3: TGTGCCAGCTCCCTACTAGTCGCAGATACGCAGTATTTT. It specifies CASSLLVADTQYF.

As DNA, the CDR3 is TGTGCCAGCAGCCCTGCCGGGACATCTAACGAGCAGTACTTC. This codes for CASSPAGTSNEQYF. The V call is TRBV4-2, the J call TRBJ2-7, with D possibly matching TRBD1 (6 bases). Germline loops: CDR1 LGHNA, CDR2 YNFKEQ. This CDR3 region has 14 residues. Trimming removed 4 bases at V and 5 bases at J, with 15 bases between.

This clone ranks as large. Within the sample, other DNA sequences also encode this same CDR3. The rearrangement joins TRBV19 to TRBJ2-7; 8 bases are a match to TRBD2. CDR1 and CDR2 (germline): LNHDA, SQIVND (reference sequence). The CDR3 is 15 amino acids. J was trimmed by 3 bases and V by 4 bases; bases with no gene match: 8. Here the CDR3 reads CASSSAGTSLYEQYF. CDR3 DNA sequence: TGTGCCAGTAGTAGCGCCGGGACTAGTCTCTACGAGCAGTACTTC.

The chain combines TRBV28 with TRBJ2-7; 9 bases map to TRBD1. Germline loops: CDR1 MDHEN, CDR2 SYDVKM. The CDR3 covers 15 residues. The V and J ends lost 5 bases and 3 bases, in that order; junction bases with no gene match: 8. DNA for the CDR3: TGTGCCAGCAGTCCACTGGACAGGGGAGGCTACGAGCAGTACTTC. It specifies CASSPLDRGGYEQYF.

This chain connects TRBV18 to TRBJ1-2, with 7 bases identical to TRBD1. Germline V CDR1 and CDR2: KGHSH, LQKENI. The CDR3 has 15 residues. Unmatched junction bases numbered 9, after V lost 2 bases and J lost 6 bases. The CDR3 nucleotides are TGTGCCAGCTCACCAGCCGGGACAGCTGAGAATGGCTACACCTTC. Its protein product is CASSPAGTAENGYTF.

This chain connects TRBV28 to TRBJ2-7; D may be TRBD1 (6 bases). Germline loops: CDR1 MDHEN, CDR2 SYDVKM. The V end lost 7 bases, the J end lost 1 base, and 20 bases lay between the germline ends. There are 16 residues in the CDR3. CDR3 nucleotide sequence: TGTGCCAGCACCTCATTAGCTGTGACAGGTTCCTACGAGCAGTACTTC. Protein product: CASTSLAVTGSYEQYF.

This clone showed up just once. The V and J genes are TRBV7-2 and TRBJ1-6; D uncertain. This CDR3 is 14 amino acids long. The V gene's germline CDR1 is SGHTA and CDR2 FQGNSA. V was trimmed by 9 bases and J by 0 bases, leaving 9 bases between them. CDR3 sequence: CASRDDSYNSPLHF. In DNA form, the CDR3 reads TGTGCCAGTCGGGATGACTCCTATAATTCACCCCTCCACTTT. The complete variable domain, with remaining parts taken from reference TRBV7-2 and TRBJ1-6, reads GAGVSQSPSNKVTEKGKDVELRCDPISGHTALYWYRQSLGQGLEFLIYFQGNSAPDKSGLPSDRFSAERTGGSVSTLTIQRTQQEDSAVYLCASRDDSYNSPLHFGNGTRLTVT.

The CDR3 DNA reads TGCGCCAGCAGTGATCCGGGACAGGGAACCTACGAGCAGTACTTC. Protein sequence: CASSDPGQGTYEQYF. The chain has TRBV10-1 and TRBJ2-7; 9 bases map to TRBD1. The V and J ends lost 3 bases and 2 bases, in that order; junction bases with no gene match: 5. CDR1 is WNHNN, CDR2 SYGVQD, per germline (reference sequence). The CDR3 totals 15 residues.

The chain has TRBV11-3 and TRBJ2-7; 9 nucleotides agree with TRBD2. Germline assignment: CDR1 SGHNT and CDR2 YENEEA. The CDR3 length is 16 residues. V was pared by 3 bases and J by 3 bases, with 9 bases of the junction left unmatched. The CDR3 DNA reads TGTGCCAGCAGCTTTAGCGGGGGCGGGACCCTCTACGAGCAGTACTTC. Protein: CASSFSGGGTLYEQYF.

This rearrangement joins TRBV5-1 to TRBJ1-5, with 8 bases matching TRBD1. CDR3 size: 16 residues. The germline V gene has CDR1 SGHRS and CDR2 YFSETQ. Losses at the gene ends were 0 bases for V and 2 bases for J; bases not matched to a gene: 4. The CDR3 is CASSLDPDRGNQPQHF. The CDR3 nucleotides are TGCGCCAGCAGCTTGGACCCGGACAGGGGCAATCAGCCCCAGCATTTT.